The 30 T cell receptor beta chains in this list originate from one sample, sequenced in a study of OX40 agonist ivuxolimab in advanced cancers. TCRdb keeps only in-frame clones here, not all; method: immunoSEQ multiplex PCR. The sample holds over 60,000 clones, 91% seen once. Sample: CD4+ or CD8+ T cells sorted from blood, taken in a trial of the OX40 agonist ivuxolimab. The source of these receptors is an adult with an advanced solid tumor such as melanoma, head and neck, liver or kidney cancer.

The rearrangement joins TRBV6-5 to TRBJ2-7; 8 bases are a match to TRBD1. The CDR3 length is 16 residues. The junction had 8 bases not matched to a gene; V was cut back by 0 bases and J by 4 bases. Germline V gives CDR1 MNHEY, CDR2 SVGAGI. Here the CDR3 reads CASSYSGGTGEYEQYF. The CDR3 DNA is TGTGCCAGCAGTTACTCAGGCGGGACAGGCGAGTACGAGCAGTACTTC.

J is TRBJ2-7 and V is TRBV6-5; TRBD1 agrees at 9 bases. Germline V gene lookup returns CDR1 MNHEY and CDR2 SVGAGI. Trimming at V came to 10 bases and at J to 5 bases, leaving 6 bases not matched to a gene. The CDR3 is 12 residues long. The CDR3 DNA follows: TGTGCCACCAACAGGGGGCCCGACGAGCAGTACTTC. It specifies CATNRGPDEQYF.

The chain combines TRBV28 with TRBJ2-7; 9 nucleotides agree with TRBD2. The CDR3 covers 15 residues. Germline trimming cut 5 bases from V and 9 bases from J; bases unmatched to any gene: 14. Germline lookup yields CDR1 MDHEN and CDR2 SYDVKM. For the CDR3, the DNA is TGTGCCAGCAGTCCCGCCGGGACTAGCCCTGAATTGCAGTACTTC. Translation: CASSPAGTSPELQYF.

The chain carries TRBV5-1 and TRBJ1-1; D is unclear. V gave up 0 bases and J gave up 0 bases, with 6 bases separating them. The CDR3 runs 14 residues. CDR1 and CDR2 from the germline V gene are SGHRS and YFSETQ. This chain's CDR3 is CASSLGHMNTEAFF. The DNA of the CDR3 is TGCGCCAGCAGCTTGGGACACATGAACACTGAAGCTTTCTTT.

J is TRBJ1-2 and V is TRBV2; D call uncertain. This CDR3 region has 13 residues. Germline lookup yields CDR1 SNHLY and CDR2 FYNNEI. Deletions cut 7 bases from V and 8 bases from J, with 17 bases between. The CDR3 reads CASTPGPPGGYTF. The DNA for the CDR3 is TGTGCCAGCACCCCGGGCCCTCCGGGAGGCTACACCTTC.

V gene TRBV15 combines with J gene TRBJ1-5; a weak D match, TRBD1 (6 bases). CDR1 is LNHNV and CDR2 is YYDKDF in the germline V gene (reference sequence). Trimming took 0 bases from V and 6 from J, leaving 9 bases between them. This CDR3 region has 14 residues. The chain's CDR3 is CATSREGGGQPQHF. The CDR3 bases are TGTGCCACCAGCAGAGAAGGAGGGGGTCAGCCCCAGCATTTT.

The chain carries TRBV28 and TRBJ1-5; possibly TRBD1 for D (5 bases). The ends were cut back, 6 bases at V and 6 bases at J, with 12 bases in the middle. The CDR3 loop spans 13 amino acids. CDR1 and CDR2 (germline): MDHEN, SYDVKM. CDR3 amino acids: CASRPVGVQPQHF. Written as DNA, the CDR3 is TGTGCCAGCAGACCCGTAGGGGTTCAGCCCCAGCATTTT.

This chain joins TRBV7-9 and TRBJ2-3; no definite D call. Trimming took 5 bases from V and 1 from J, leaving 7 bases between them. This CDR3 region has 13 residues. CDR1 is SEHNR and CDR2 is FQNEAQ in the germline V gene (reference sequence). CDR3: CASSATGTDTQYF. The DNA of the CDR3 is TGTGCCAGCAGCGCTACCGGCACAGATACGCAGTATTTT.

About this clone: The junction and the germline gene differ at one end; a read error may be behind it. CDR3 in DNA: TGCGCCAGCAGTTTGGACGGACAGAACACTGAAGCTTTCTTT. Its translation: CASSLDGQNTEAFF. The rearrangement uses TRBV5-1 and TRBJ1-1; maybe TRBD1 (5 bases). CDR1 is SGHRS, CDR2 YFSETQ, per germline. CDR3 length: 14 amino acids. Together with reference TRBV5-1 and TRBJ1-1, the CDR3 gives the full variable domain: KAGVTQTPRYLIKTRGQQVTLSCSPISGHRSVSWYQQTPGQGLQFLFEYFSETQRNKGNFPGRFSGRQFSNSRSEMNVSTLELGDSALYLCASSLDGQNTEAFFGQGTRLTVV.

The rearrangement uses TRBV7-9 and TRBJ2-1; possibly TRBD1 for D (6 bases). The germline gives CDR1 SEHNR, CDR2 FQNEAQ (reference sequence). The CDR3 loop spans 15 amino acids. V lost 3 bases, J lost 8 bases, and 17 bases lay in between. The CDR3 DNA reads TGTGCCAGCAGCTTTAACAGGGTGACGCGTGATGAGCAGTTCTTC. Protein: CASSFNRVTRDEQFF.

This sequence joins TRBV6-6 and TRBJ1-5; TRBD1 is a possible D gene (6 bases). The V gene lost 5 bases and the J gene lost 5 bases, with 13 bases spanning the gap. Germline CDR1 MNHNY, CDR2 SVGAGI (reference sequence). The CDR3 consists of 14 residues. The CDR3 sequence: CASSGGQTHQPQHF. CDR3 DNA: TGTGCCAGCAGTGGAGGACAGACCCATCAGCCCCAGCATTTT.

The J gene is TRBJ2-2, the V gene TRBV7-2; D gene ambiguous. Trimming removed 1 base from V and 0 bases from J, with 15 bases in between. CDR1 SGHTA and CDR2 FQGNSA come from the germline V gene. The CDR3 totals 18 residues. This CDR3 is CASSLVVLTDANTGELFF. Written as DNA, the CDR3 is TGTGCCAGCAGCTTAGTGGTTCTCACGGACGCGAACACCGGGGAGCTGTTTTTT. The full variable domain, with the rest looked up from reference TRBV7-2 and TRBJ2-2, is GAGVSQSPSNKVTEKGKDVELRCDPISGHTALYWYRQSLGQGLEFLIYFQGNSAPDKSGLPSDRFSAERTGGSVSTLTIQRTQQEDSAVYLCASSLVVLTDANTGELFFGEGSRLTVL.

V gene TRBV5-4 combines with J gene TRBJ1-5; D is uncertain. V dropped 0 bases and J dropped 4 bases, with 11 bases sitting between them. The CDR3 consists of 15 residues. CDR1 and CDR2 from the germline V gene are SGHNT and YYREEE (reference sequence). CDR3 loop: CASSLGPRTNQPQHF. The CDR3 DNA follows: TGTGCCAGCAGCTTGGGACCTCGAACTAATCAGCCCCAGCATTTT.

This clone occurred once. The chain combines TRBV15 with TRBJ2-7; TRBD2 aligns across 7 bases. With 5 bases clipped from V and 4 bases from J, the junction kept 26 bases outside the gene matches. CDR3 length: 20 amino acids. Germline assignment: CDR1 LNHNV and CDR2 YYDKDF (reference sequence). The CDR3 here is CATSSDLPAGVNIPMYEQYF. Here the CDR3 DNA reads TGTGCCACCAGCTCCGACCTCCCGGCGGGGGTGAACATTCCGATGTACGAGCAGTACTTC.

The V and J genes are TRBV27 and TRBJ2-2; D not resolved. The CDR3 has 15 residues. Trimming shortened V by 3 bases and J by 5 bases, and 13 bases separated the two germline ends. Germline CDR1 MNHEY, CDR2 SMNVEV (reference sequence). This CDR3 reads CASSFLSSRTGELFF. The CDR3 DNA follows: TGTGCCAGCAGTTTTTTGTCGTCGAGGACCGGGGAGCTGTTTTTT.

This chain joins TRBV28 and TRBJ1-1, with D tentatively TRBD1 (6 bases). Trimming left V 8 bases short and J 5 bases short, with 18 bases between. Germline CDR1 reads MDHEN; CDR2 reads SYDVKM. This CDR3 is built from 14 residues. CDR3 amino acids: CASLSGGLETEAFF. CDR3 in DNA: TGTGCCAGCCTAAGCGGGGGGCTTGAGACTGAAGCTTTCTTT.

The chain joins TRBV4-1 to TRBJ1-1, with D unclear. The CDR3 has 14 residues. Germline-derived CDR1 and CDR2 are MGHRA and YSYEKL. V shed 1 base and J shed 8 bases, with 14 bases lying between them. The CDR3: CASSQVTLQGEAFF. The CDR3 bases are TGCGCCAGCAGCCAAGTCACTCTACAAGGGGAAGCTTTCTTT.

The V gene is TRBV10-3, the J gene TRBJ2-7; either TRBD1 or TRBD2 may fit D (6 bases each). This CDR3 has 16 amino acids. CDR1 is ENHRY and CDR2 is SYGVKD in the germline V gene. The V gene lost 0 bases and the J gene lost 0 bases, with 12 bases spanning the gap. CDR3 coding DNA: TGTGCCATCAGTGAGTCACGGGGGCCAACCTCCTACGAGCAGTACTTC. It codes for CAISESRGPTSYEQYF.

The chain combines TRBV11-3 with TRBJ2-6, with 7 bases matching TRBD1. The trim removed 0 bases at V and 2 bases at J, leaving 4 bases unmatched. The CDR3 has 17 residues. From germline, CDR1 is SGHNT and CDR2 YENEEA. CDR3 sequence reads: CASSLEGGGPGANVLTF. In nucleotides, the CDR3 is TGTGCCAGCAGCTTAGAAGGGGGCGGCCCTGGGGCCAACGTCCTGACTTTC.

This clone has a single count. The genes are TRBV4-2 and TRBJ1-3; D is uncertain. Germline V gene data show CDR1 as LGHNA and CDR2 as YNFKEQ. This CDR3 is 14 amino acids long. The ends were cut back, 1 base at V and 4 bases at J, with 8 bases in the middle. The CDR3: CASSQGVEGNTIYF. DNA for the CDR3: TGTGCCAGCAGCCAAGGTGTGGAAGGAAACACCATATATTTT.

This chain uses TRBV11-2 with TRBJ1-4; D may be TRBD1 (5 bases). The CDR3 is 15 amino acids. V was shortened by 5 bases and J by 5 bases, with 15 bases between the two germline ends. Germline CDR1 is SGHAT and CDR2 is FQNNGV. CDR3 sequence reads: CASSPRLAGNEKLFF. CDR3 coding DNA: TGTGCCAGCAGCCCCCGGTTGGCAGGGAATGAAAAACTGTTTTTT.

This chain joins TRBV11-2 and TRBJ1-2; a weak D match, TRBD1 (5 bases). The CDR3 consists of 16 residues. CDR1 SGHAT and CDR2 FQNNGV come from the germline V gene. Trimming stripped 5 bases from V and 3 bases from J, with 19 bases between. In nucleotides, the CDR3 is TGTGCCAGCAGCCGATTTTATGGGGGTGCCGACTATGGCTACACCTTC. Protein: CASSRFYGGADYGYTF.

The CDR3 reads CASRPQGAVNQPQHF. In DNA form, the CDR3 reads TGTGCCAGCAGACCACAAGGCGCGGTTAACCAGCCCCAGCATTTT. The chain has TRBV6-5 and TRBJ1-5; D remains unclear. This CDR3 region has 15 residues. Germline CDR1 reads MNHEY; CDR2 reads SVGAGI. V dropped 6 bases and J dropped 7 bases, with 19 bases sitting between them.

The rearrangement uses TRBV19 and TRBJ1-1, with D unclear. The CDR3 is 12 residues long. The germline V and J ends were trimmed by 3 bases and 3 bases, with 5 bases remaining between them. Germline CDR1 LNHDA, CDR2 SQIVND (reference sequence). The CDR3 loop is CASSIMDTEAFF. For the CDR3, the DNA is TGTGCCAGTAGTATTATGGACACTGAAGCTTTCTTT.

The gene calls are TRBV19 and TRBJ1-5; no definite D call. The V and J ends lost 9 bases and 6 bases respectively, with 18 bases between them. The CDR3 contains 14 residues. Germline CDR1 reads LNHDA; CDR2 reads SQIVND (reference sequence). The CDR3 DNA is TGTGCCAGCCACAGCGGTTACAGTGCTCAGCCCCAGCATTTT. Amino acids: CASHSGYSAQPQHF.

This chain links TRBV28 with TRBJ1-1; D possibly corresponds to TRBD1 (6 bases). Deletions cut 5 bases from V and 3 bases from J, with 10 bases between. CDR1 MDHEN and CDR2 SYDVKM come from the germline V gene. This CDR3 has 13 residues. CDR3 loop: CASSGQLDTEAFF. CDR3 sequence (DNA): TGTGCCAGCAGTGGACAGCTGGACACTGAAGCTTTCTTT.

V gene TRBV15 combines with J gene TRBJ2-7; D might be TRBD2 (5 bases). V lost 0 bases, J lost 5 bases, and 11 bases lay in between. From germline, CDR1 is LNHNV and CDR2 YYDKDF (reference sequence). The CDR3 is 14 amino acids. Here the CDR3 reads CATSRDLGANEQYF. CDR3 nucleotide sequence: TGTGCCACCAGCAGAGATCTGGGAGCTAACGAGCAGTACTTC.

This clone was found once. The chain recombines TRBV2 with TRBJ1-1, with D perhaps matching TRBD1 (6 bases). This CDR3 spans 14 amino acids. Germline values: CDR1 SNHLY, CDR2 FYNNEI. The V end was cut by 3 bases, the J end by 5 bases, with 13 bases between. Written as DNA, the CDR3 is TGTGCCAGCAGTGATCGGGCGAGGGGGACTGAAGCTTTCTTT. Amino acid sequence: CASSDRARGTEAFF.

This chain links TRBV7-8 with TRBJ1-1; D not certain. With 5 bases removed from V and 2 bases from J, the gap between germline ends came to 21 bases. This CDR3 spans 17 amino acids. Germline V lookup: CDR1 SGHVS, CDR2 FQNEAQ. The DNA of the CDR3 is TGTGCCAGCAGCCGTCGTAGCGGCGTTTCGACTAACACTGAAGCTTTCTTT. As protein: CASSRRSGVSTNTEAFF. The full variable domain, with the rest looked up from reference TRBV7-8 and TRBJ1-1, is GAGVSQSPRYKVAKRGQDVALRCDPISGHVSLFWYQQALGQGPEFLTYFQNEAQLDKSGLPSDRFFAERPEGSVSTLKIQRTQQEDSAVYLCASSRRSGVSTNTEAFFGQGTRLTVV.

This rearrangement joins TRBV9 to TRBJ2-1; TRBD2 agrees at 11 bases. The V gene end was trimmed by 2 bases and the J gene end by 7 bases; junction bases not matched to a gene: 5. The CDR3 is 15 amino acids. Germline V gives CDR1 SGDLS, CDR2 YYNGEE. In DNA, the CDR3 is TGTGCCAGCAGCGTTACTAGCGGGAGAAGTAATGAGCAGTTCTTC. Its protein is CASSVTSGRSNEQFF.